The rows below give T cell receptor beta chains drawn from one sample of a study of blood T cell repertoires in COVID-19. The protocol was immunoSEQ multiplex PCR, while the TCRdb copy is restricted to in-frame clones and leaves out a portion. This table has about 58,000 clones, 70% to 90% appearing once. The specimen was peripheral blood. The origin of the receptors is a man aged 40-49 years with active COVID-19. CDR3s include the opening cysteine and the closing phenylalanine or tryptophan. Fields, in order: V gene, J gene, clone size, D gene, CDR3 protein, CDR3 DNA. D genes are given only for firm matches. Size tells how often a clone was seen (once, few, many) or the class of an expanded clone, and some rows leave it out.

TRBV5-1	TRBJ2-7	.	TRBD2	CASSPGQGGLAGVNEQYF	TGCGCCAGCAGCCCTGGACAGGGCGGACTAGCGGGAGTCAACGAGCAGTACTTC
TRBV28	TRBJ1-5	.	TRBD1	CASIPGTGGQPQHF	TGTGCCAGCATTCCCGGGACAGGGGGTCAGCCCCAGCATTTT
TRBV5-4	TRBJ1-1	few	TRBD1	CASSSSGQGIEAFF	TGTGCCAGCAGCTCCTCTGGACAGGGCATTGAAGCTTTCTTT
TRBV24-1	TRBJ1-2	.	.	CATSVGPGYGYTF	TGTGCCACCAGTGTTGGCCCTGGCTATGGCTACACCTTC
TRBV7-9	TRBJ1-3	.	TRBD1	CASTPGQGAMGGNTIYF	TGTGCCAGCACCCCGGGGCAGGGGGCGATGGGAGGAAACACCATATATTTT
TRBV5-1	TRBJ2-7	.	.	CASSPRDTTSYEQYF	TGCGCCAGCAGCCCTCGGGACACGACGTCCTACGAGCAGTACTTC
TRBV28	TRBJ2-7	.	TRBD2	CASSSNTGLAPYEQYF	TGTGCCAGCAGTTCAAATACGGGACTAGCGCCCTACGAGCAGTACTTC
TRBV9	TRBJ2-3	.	TRBD2	CASSGLAGPAPPDTQYF	TGTGCCAGCAGTGGACTAGCGGGACCCGCCCCCCCAGATACGCAGTATTTT
TRBV7-2	TRBJ2-5	.	.	CASSSPTGIVETQYF	TGTGCCAGCAGCTCACCCACAGGGATCGTAGAGACCCAGTACTTC
TRBV5-4	TRBJ1-6	.	TRBD1	CASSLGTGSNSPLHF	TGTGCCAGCAGCTTGGGGACAGGGAGTAATTCACCCCTCCACTTT
TRBV28	TRBJ1-1	.	TRBD1	CASSTRTGMNTEAFF	TGTGCCAGCAGTACCCGGACAGGGATGAACACTGAAGCTTTCTTT
TRBV28	TRBJ2-7	once	TRBD1	CASSPTGTASEQYF	TGTGCCAGCAGCCCGACAGGGACCGCAAGCGAGCAGTACTTC
TRBV30	TRBJ1-2	.	.	CAWNQGRAYGYTF	TGTGCCTGGAATCAGGGTAGGGCGTATGGCTACACCTTC
TRBV6-1	TRBJ1-6	once	.	CASSERRDRSPLHF	TGTGCCAGCAGTGAGCGGAGGGACCGTTCACCCCTCCACTTT
TRBV10-3	TRBJ2-7	.	TRBD1	CAISAPDREAEQYF	TGTGCCATCAGTGCACCGGACAGGGAGGCCGAGCAGTACTTC
TRBV6-5	TRBJ2-1	.	TRBD1	CASRSGTGNYNEQFF	TGTGCCAGCAGGTCCGGGACAGGGAACTACAATGAGCAGTTCTTC
TRBV20-1	TRBJ2-7	.	.	CSASLGANEQYF	TGCAGTGCTAGTCTGGGGGCCAACGAGCAGTACTTC
TRBV5-5	TRBJ2-7	.	.	CASSETDYEQYF	TGTGCCAGCAGCGAAACAGATTACGAGCAGTACTTC
TRBV19	TRBJ2-3	.	TRBD2	CASSILAGAGTDTQYF	TGTGCCAGTAGTATCTTAGCGGGAGCGGGCACAGATACGCAGTATTTT
TRBV6-1	TRBJ2-7	.	TRBD1	CASSEWWDRGSSGYEQYF	TGTGCCAGCAGTGAATGGTGGGACAGGGGCTCCTCAGGCTACGAGCAGTACTTC
TRBV6-1	TRBJ2-1	.	TRBD1	CASSEPGTGGSYEQFF	TGTGCCAGCAGTGAACCCGGGACAGGGGGCAGCTATGAGCAGTTCTTC
TRBV7-6	TRBJ2-1	.	TRBD2	CASSTGTSGHNEQFF	TGTGCCAGCAGCACCGGGACTAGCGGTCACAATGAGCAGTTCTTC
TRBV2	TRBJ2-2	.	TRBD2	CASSLAGRIGELFF	TGTGCCAGCAGTTTAGCGGGAAGGATCGGGGAGCTGTTTTTT
TRBV30	TRBJ1-5	.	.	CAWRLPGQSNQPQHF	TGTGCCTGGAGGCTTCCAGGACAGTCAAATCAGCCCCAGCATTTT
TRBV7-3	TRBJ1-1	.	TRBD1	CASSSSRGKGSQRAFF	TGTGCCAGCAGCTCGTCCAGGGGGAAAGGATCCCAGAGGGCTTTCTTT
TRBV24-1	TRBJ1-5	once	.	CATSEVGGNNQPQHF	TGTGCCACCAGTGAAGTAGGGGGAAACAATCAGCCCCAGCATTTT
TRBV15	TRBJ2-3	.	.	CATSSIKGEGTQYF	TGTGCCACCAGCAGCATCAAGGGGGAAGGTACGCAGTATTTT
TRBV2	TRBJ2-2	.	TRBD2	CASSGLAVYTGELFF	TGTGCCAGCAGTGGACTAGCGGTTTACACCGGGGAGCTGTTTTTT